The entry below gives a single TCR beta chain sequence along with its context. Its target is not known. The data are from a study of identical twins. Whole-study findings and limits: Because invariant MAIT and iNKT cells could be present, zero-insertion analyses could be partly confounded. Out-of-frame TCR alpha sharing in monozygotic twins exceeded recombination model predictions.

One entry per CDR3 protein results from TCRdb running MiXCR on the 5' RACE reads. The data contain 350,000 to 450,000 distinct CDR3 sequences, around 20% of them singletons. The clonotype comes from a man aged 50 to 59 in good health. The sequenced sample consisted of naive T cells sorted from blood.

The CDR3 bases are TGTGCCAGCAGAGACCCGAGCTCTGGGGCCAACGTCCTGACTTTC. This encodes CASRDPSSGANVLTF. The chain combines TRBV6-5 with TRBJ2-6; D not certain. CDR1 is MNHEY and CDR2 is SVGAGI in the germline V gene. This CDR3 spans 15 amino acids. With 6 bases removed from V and 0 bases from J, the gap between germline ends came to 9 bases.